These 25 T cell receptor beta chains were all obtained from the same sample, sequenced in a study of T cells in Graves' hyperthyroidism and ophthalmopathy (dated by TCRdb to about 2019). The library was generated by multiplex PCR. Sequenced using an Illumina HiSeq 2000. The TCR beta CDR3 regions were amplified from the RNA transcripts. A first-round RT-PCR of the TCR CDR3 used the HTBI primer set with the Qiagen OneStep RT-PCR kit. The public reads were reprocessed in TCRdb via fastp at Q25 and MiXCR, keeping in-frame beta chains. Rows with a matching CDR3 protein are joined into one entry that keeps the most common DNA and genes. This sample gives hundreds of thousands of distinct CDR3 sequences in total; about a sixth of them show up just once. The ten largest clones take up roughly 18% of the sample. Sequenced material: blood. These receptors came from a woman between 18 and 29 years old with Graves' ophthalmopathy.

This clonotype was observed at least ten times. The rearrangement links TRBV12-3 or TRBV12-4 to TRBJ1-5, with D tentatively TRBD1 (5 bases). With 6 bases removed from V and 2 bases from J, the gap between germline ends came to 17 bases. The CDR3 runs to 16 residues. In DNA, the CDR3 is TGTGCCAGCAGCGAAAAGTTAGGGACCGGCAATCAGCCCCAGCATTTT. Its translation is CASSEKLGTGNQPQHF.

As for this clonotype: A much larger clone is a single base away; this may be a read error. The CDR3 coding sequence is TGCAGCGTAGGGACGACGAGGGCTTTCTTT. This sequence encodes CSVGTTRAFF. The chain links TRBV29-1 to TRBJ1-1; weak D call: TRBD1 (5 bases). The CDR3 has 10 residues. V lost 6 bases and J lost 11, with 13 bases in between. Germline V gene data show CDR1 as SQVTM and CDR2 as ANQGSEA.

In its sample, this clonotype was seen many times. J is TRBJ2-7 and V is TRBV7-9; tentative D call: TRBD2 (6 bases). CDR3 length: 13 amino acids. Trimming took off 9 bases at V and 4 bases at J, with 16 bases between the two ends. Germline assignment: CDR1 SEHNR and CDR2 FQNEAQ (reference sequence). CDR3 bases: TGTGCCAGTTCACCTCGGGAGTCGTACGAGCAGTACTTC. Amino acids: CASSPRESYEQYF.

The chain uses TRBV7-9 and TRBJ1-4; perhaps TRBD1 as D (6 bases). From germline, CDR1 is SEHNR and CDR2 FQNEAQ (reference sequence). V gave up 5 bases and J gave up 8 bases, with 18 bases separating them. This CDR3 has 15 amino acids. CDR3 sequence (DNA): TGTGCCAGCAGCCACTACAGGGAGTTTGAGGAAAAACTGTTTTTT. Amino acid sequence: CASSHYREFEEKLFF.

The chain links TRBV4-1 to TRBJ1-3, with D possibly TRBD1 on 5 matching bases. The CDR3 has 15 amino acids. Between the trimmed V and J ends, which lost 1 base and 4 bases, there was a span of 11 bases. Per germline, CDR1 MGHRA and CDR2 YSYEKL. In DNA form, the CDR3 reads TGCGCCAGCAGCCAAGTCCGGGGGTTAGGAAACACCATATATTTT. As protein: CASSQVRGLGNTIYF.

The chain uses TRBV28 and TRBJ1-1; 11 bases are a match to TRBD1. CDR1 is MDHEN, CDR2 SYDVKM, per germline. The J segment lost 5 bases and the V segment lost 3 bases, leaving 14 bases of the junction unmatched. The CDR3 has 18 amino acids. The chain's CDR3 is CASSLIGWTGGARTEAFF. As DNA, the CDR3 is TGTGCCAGCAGTTTGATTGGGTGGACAGGGGGCGCGAGAACTGAAGCTTTCTTT.

This clonotype came up many times. The CDR3 coding sequence is TGTGCCTGGAGTGTCTTGAGCTACGAGCAGTACTTC. This codes for CAWSVLSYEQYF. The chain uses TRBV30 and TRBJ2-7; D is unresolved. With 0 bases removed from V and 3 bases from J, the gap between germline ends came to 6 bases. This CDR3 has 12 residues. CDR1 is GTSNPN and CDR2 is SVGIG in the germline V gene (reference sequence).

CDR3 sequence (DNA): TGTGCCAGTAGTATAGTCTCGAACACTGAAGCTTTCTTT. Translating gives CASSIVSNTEAFF. The chain employs TRBV19 and TRBJ1-1; no clear D gene. CDR1 LNHDA and CDR2 SQIVND come from the germline V gene (reference sequence). V was trimmed by 1 base and J by 1 base, leaving 4 bases between them. The CDR3 runs 13 residues.

This clonotype was observed a handful of times. The chain has TRBV9 and TRBJ1-1, with 10 positions matching TRBD1. V dropped 0 bases and J dropped 3; count of bases not matched to a gene: 11. Germline CDR1 is SGDLS and CDR2 is YYNGEE. The CDR3 is 18 residues long. As DNA, the CDR3 is TGTGCCAGCAGCGTAGGAGGGACAGGGGCCCATTCCCACACTGAAGCTTTCTTT. It yields the protein CASSVGGTGAHSHTEAFF.

The chain couples TRBV4-2 to TRBJ1-2, with TRBD1 matching 7 bases. Trimming at V came to 4 bases and at J to 7 bases, leaving 9 bases not matched to a gene. This CDR3 has 14 amino acids. CDR1 is LGHNA, CDR2 YNFKEQ, per germline. The CDR3 here is CASSPDRVRGGYTF. The CDR3 coding sequence is TGTGCCAGCAGCCCTGACAGGGTGCGAGGTGGCTACACCTTC.

This clonotype was observed at least ten times. This rearrangement joins TRBV12-3 or TRBV12-4 to TRBJ2-6; 7 bases are a match to TRBD1. Unmatched junction bases numbered 14, after V lost 5 bases and J lost 4 bases. This CDR3 is built from 18 residues. CDR3 nucleotide sequence: TGTGCCAGCAGTCACACCTCCACAGGGGCGCAAGGGGCCAACGTCCTGACTTTC. Translation: CASSHTSTGAQGANVLTF.

This clonotype has a count of ten or more. The chain carries TRBV20-1 and TRBJ2-4, with D unresolved. Per germline, CDR1 DFQATT and CDR2 SNEGSKA (reference sequence). The CDR3 runs to 11 residues. V was clipped by 6 bases and J by 1 base, with 4 bases between them. The CDR3: CSAGAKNIQYF. CDR3 in DNA: TGCAGTGCGGGGGCCAAAAACATTCAGTACTTC.

This clonotype was counted only a few times. J is TRBJ2-5 and V is TRBV12-3 or TRBV12-4, with 11 bases matching TRBD2. V trimming: 7 bases; J trimming: 6 bases; junction bases outside the gene matches: 4. The length of the CDR3 is 13 residues. In DNA, the CDR3 is TGTGCCAGCATACTAGCGGGAGTTCAGACCCAGTACTTC. Its protein product is CASILAGVQTQYF.

This clonotype came up many times. The gene calls are TRBV2 and TRBJ1-4, with TRBD1 matching 7 bases. Germline CDR1 SNHLY, CDR2 FYNNEI. The trim removed 6 bases at V and 10 bases at J, leaving 14 bases unmatched. The length of the CDR3 is 15 residues. The DNA of the CDR3 is TGTGCCAGCAGGGGAACCGGGACAGAAGGAGGAAAACTGTTTTTT. Protein product: CASRGTGTEGGKLFF.

This clonotype was recorded at least ten times. V is TRBV6-2 or TRBV6-3 and J is TRBJ2-7, with TRBD2 as a possible D gene (5 bases). This CDR3 has 14 amino acids. Germline-derived CDR1 and CDR2 are MNHEY and SVGEGT. V lost 8 bases and J lost 0, with 14 bases in between. The CDR3 region has the DNA TGTGCCAGCGCGGTCAGCGGTAGCTCCTACGAGCAGTACTTC. Amino acid sequence: CASAVSGSSYEQYF.

This chain joins TRBV6-1 and TRBJ1-2, with 7 bases fitting TRBD1. Germline V gene sequence: CDR1 MNHNS, CDR2 SASEGT. The CDR3 spans 16 residues. V trimming: 6 bases; J trimming: 5 bases; junction bases outside the gene matches: 15. CDR3 residues: CASSPPHPLQGYGYTF. The CDR3 DNA follows: TGTGCCAGCAGCCCTCCCCATCCTTTACAGGGGTATGGCTACACCTTC.

The V gene is TRBV27, the J gene TRBJ2-7; tentatively, D is TRBD2 (6 bases). CDR3 length: 16 residues. V was clipped by 5 bases and J by 2 bases, with 19 bases between them. Germline CDR1 MNHEY, CDR2 SMNVEV (reference sequence). The CDR3 DNA reads TGTGCCAGCAGTCCACAACCGGGACTGCGAACCTACGAGCAGTACTTC. Translation gives CASSPQPGLRTYEQYF.

This clonotype has more than one count but fewer than ten. The V call is TRBV4-1, the J call TRBJ2-7; D perhaps matches TRBD2 (7 bases). The CDR3 has 15 amino acids. Germline assignment: CDR1 MGHRA and CDR2 YSYEKL. Trimming took off 1 base at V and 0 bases at J, with 10 bases between the two ends. The CDR3 spells CASSQAGGVSYEQYF. The CDR3 region has the DNA TGCGCCAGCAGCCAAGCGGGGGGCGTCTCCTACGAGCAGTACTTC.

In this sample, this clonotype turned up a few times. V gene TRBV7-2 combines with J gene TRBJ1-4; 9 bases match TRBD1. The ends lost 1 base at V and 5 bases at J; junction bases unmatched: 5. The V gene's germline CDR1 is SGHTA and CDR2 FQGNSA. This CDR3 has 16 amino acids. The CDR3 DNA sequence: TGTGCCAGCAGCTTAGTTGGGACAGGGAGGAATGAAAAACTGTTTTTT. This gives the protein CASSLVGTGRNEKLFF.

Ten or more counts support this clonotype. The V and J genes are TRBV6-4 and TRBJ2-1; 11 positions agree with TRBD2. V was pared by 0 bases and J by 4 bases, with 2 bases of the junction left unmatched. This CDR3 comprises 16 residues. The germline V gene has CDR1 MRHNA and CDR2 SNTAGT. CDR3 residues: CASSDSSGGDYNEQFF. The CDR3, as DNA: TGTGCCAGCAGTGACTCTAGCGGGGGGGATTACAATGAGCAGTTCTTC.

There are many counts of this clonotype. V usage is TRBV12-3 or TRBV12-4 and J usage is TRBJ2-5; D gene unclear. The germline V and J ends were trimmed by 1 base and 12 bases, with 15 bases remaining between them. The CDR3 runs 13 residues. The CDR3 spells CASSLVEVGRKYF. The CDR3 DNA is TGTGCCAGCAGTTTAGTAGAAGTGGGTAGAAAGTACTTC.

This clonotype was seen many times. V gene TRBV3-1 combines with J gene TRBJ2-5; TRBD2 matches 12 bases. This CDR3 is built from 18 residues. The germline CDR1 and CDR2 sequences are LGHDT and YNNKEL (reference sequence). Losses at the gene ends were 1 base for V and 0 bases for J; bases not matched to a gene: 6. The CDR3 reads CASSQGTSGIPYQETQYF. The CDR3 nucleotides read TGTGCCAGCAGCCAAGGGACTAGCGGGATCCCGTACCAAGAGACCCAGTACTTC.

This clonotype was seen at least ten times. The genes are TRBV28 and TRBJ1-2; tentative D call: TRBD1 (6 bases). The CDR3 has 14 amino acids. Germline V gene lookup returns CDR1 MDHEN and CDR2 SYDVKM. Trimming pared 6 bases from V and 3 bases from J, leaving 14 bases between. The CDR3 protein is CASRRTDYYYGYTF. For the CDR3, the DNA is TGTGCCAGCAGGAGGACAGATTACTACTATGGCTACACCTTC.

This clonotype was recorded a few times. The chain is built from TRBV25-1 and TRBJ2-2, with 8 bases matching TRBD1. Germline assignment: CDR1 MGHDK and CDR2 SYGVNS. CDR3 size: 17 residues. V lost 5 bases and J lost 3; bases outside the gene matches: 11. CDR3 protein: CASSHLAGGIDTGELFF. The CDR3, as DNA: TGTGCCAGCAGTCATCTGGCAGGGGGCATAGACACCGGGGAGCTGTTTTTT. The full variable domain, completed using reference TRBV25-1 and TRBJ2-2, is EADIYQTPRYLVIGTGKKITLECSQTMGHDKMYWYQQDPGMELHLIHYSYGVNSTEKGDLSSESTVSRIRTEHFPLTLESARPSHTSQYLCASSHLAGGIDTGELFFGEGSRLTVL.

This clonotype has ten or more counts. This sequence joins TRBV7-2 and TRBJ1-2; a weak D match, TRBD1 (6 bases). V lost 3 bases to trimming and J lost 5 bases, with 10 bases between them. The V gene's germline CDR1 is SGHTA and CDR2 FQGNSA. This CDR3 is built from 13 residues. The CDR3 nucleotides read TGTGCCAGCAGCTTCAGGACAGCTTATGGCTACACCTTC. Amino acid sequence: CASSFRTAYGYTF.